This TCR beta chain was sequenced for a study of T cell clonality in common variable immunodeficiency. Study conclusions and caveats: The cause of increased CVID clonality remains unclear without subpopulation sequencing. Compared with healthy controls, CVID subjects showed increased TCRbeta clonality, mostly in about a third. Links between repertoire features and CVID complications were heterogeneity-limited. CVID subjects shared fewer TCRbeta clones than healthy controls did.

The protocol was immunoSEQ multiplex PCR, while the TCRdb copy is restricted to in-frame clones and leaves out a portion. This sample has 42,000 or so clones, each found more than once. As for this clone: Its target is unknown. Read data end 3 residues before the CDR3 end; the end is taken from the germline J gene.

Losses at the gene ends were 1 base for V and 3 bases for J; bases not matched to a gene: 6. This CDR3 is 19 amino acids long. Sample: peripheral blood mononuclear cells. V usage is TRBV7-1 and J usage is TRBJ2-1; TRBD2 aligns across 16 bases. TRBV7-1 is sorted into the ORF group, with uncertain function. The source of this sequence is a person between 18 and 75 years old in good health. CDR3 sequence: CASSSVGLAGGPGYNEQFF. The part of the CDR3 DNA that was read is TGTGCCAGCAGCTCAGTGGGACTAGCGGGAGGGCCAGGCTACAATGAG.